The clone carrying this T cell receptor beta chain has only a few counts. Measured with immunoSEQ multiplex PCR; TCRdb has only the in-frame clones, and not every one. Of about 72,000 clones detected, 91% appear once; the ten largest clones hold about 0.7%. This sample was taken from a study of T cell changes during pregnancy in multiple sclerosis. The germline gives CDR1 MNHNS, CDR2 SASEGT. This CDR3 is built from 14 residues. With V trimmed by 8 bases and J by 2 bases, 7 bases remained unmatched. The chain has TRBV6-1 and TRBJ2-3; TRBD2 agrees at 7 bases. The source of this sequence is a female donor in good health, enrolled as a control in a pregnancy study. The sample in question was peripheral blood, obtained in the third trimester of pregnancy. The CDR3 coding sequence is TGTGCCAGCGGGGAGGGCGATGCCACAGATACGCAGTATTTT. It translates to CASGEGDATDTQYF.